This TCR beta chain was identified during a study of T-cell reconstitution after alpha-beta-depleted transplantation in children. Notes on this clonotype: Its antigen is not known.

Using unique molecular identifiers, the investigators prepared the TCRbeta library. TCRdb ran MiXCR on the PCR reads and lists one entry per CDR3 protein. The table includes around 420,000 distinct CDR3 sequences, about 16% detected once. Whole-study results and caveats: It was reported that alpha-beta T cells came from several hundred expanded graft clones (about two months after transplant). Some patients owed their high day-60 TCRbeta diversity to surviving recipient T cells and thymic progenitors.

The V and J ends lost 4 bases and 3 bases, in that order; junction bases with no gene match: 3. The CDR3 extends over 15 amino acids. Germline V gene sequence: CDR1 KGHDR, CDR2 SFDVKD. The receptor comes from a boy younger than two who had a stem cell transplant for Wiskott-Aldrich syndrome, so the T cells may come from the graft donor. The rearrangement uses TRBV24-1 and TRBJ2-2; 8 positions agree with TRBD1. This material consisted of PBMCs, mostly from graft donor cells, taken 360 days after TCRalphabeta/CD19-depleted stem cell transplant. CDR3 region: CATSDQTGDTGELFF. CDR3 nucleotide sequence: TGTGCCACCAGTGACCAGACAGGGGACACCGGGGAGCTGTTTTTT.